Described below is a single T cell receptor (beta chain) sequence and its context. This entry comes from a study of shared clonotypes between healthy human individuals. The assay was immunoSEQ multiplex PCR, and TCRdb's table has in-frame clones only and misses some. The data contain about 610,000 clones, roughly 97% of them seen just once; the ten biggest clones take up 0.045% to 0.06%. There were only Caucasian adults among the donors, and all lived in Nashville, Tennessee. The authors divided CD4+ cells into CD45RA+ naive and CD45RA-negative memory subsets. Per the germline V gene, CDR1 is SGHRS and CDR2 is YFSETQ. CDR3 size: 16 residues. V was trimmed by 1 base and J by 0 bases, leaving 10 bases between them.

The sequence was obtained from a woman aged 25 to 45 in good health. Sequencing input: naive CD4+ T cells sorted from blood. Subset specified: CD45RA+ positively selected. The chain recombines TRBV5-1 with TRBJ2-2; the D is unclear. The CDR3 nucleotides are TGCGCCAGCAGCTTGCGGATCAGCGCGAACACCGGGGAGCTGTTTTTT. Translated, it gives CASSLRISANTGELFF.